These 32 T cell receptor beta chains came from one sample sequenced in a study of T cell responses to AZD1222 COVID-19 vaccine. Assay used: immunoSEQ multiplex PCR; TCRdb lists only in-frame clones, some missing. The data hold around 100,000 clones, with 80% to 90% observed a single time. Sequencing was performed on peripheral blood, taken on day 0 of AZD1222 vaccination. The receptor set was obtained from an adult in good health.

This chain connects TRBV19 to TRBJ2-7; 8 bases match TRBD2. The germline gives CDR1 LNHDA, CDR2 SQIVND (reference sequence). The CDR3 is made up of 13 amino acids. The CDR3 region is CATKPGTSYEQYF. The CDR3 coding sequence is TGTGCAACAAAACCCGGGACTAGCTACGAGCAGTACTTC.

The J gene is TRBJ2-3, the V gene TRBV28, with TRBD2 matching 10 bases. This CDR3 spans 16 amino acids. CDR1 and CDR2 (germline): MDHEN, SYDVKM. Trimming cost V 6 bases and J 3 bases; bases outside gene matches: 9. The CDR3 nucleotides are TGTGCCAGCAGCCTTACAGCGGGAGGGCGGACAGATACGCAGTATTTT. Its protein product is CASSLTAGGRTDTQYF.

V gene TRBV15 combines with J gene TRBJ2-5, with a weak D call TRBD2 (5 bases). The V and J ends lost 3 bases and 4 bases respectively, with 6 bases between them. CDR1 LNHNV and CDR2 YYDKDF come from the germline V gene (reference sequence). The CDR3 is made up of 12 amino acids. The CDR3 DNA is TGTGCCACCAGCAGTGCGGGAGAGACCCAGTACTTC. Encoded protein: CATSSAGETQYF.

This clone appeared once. The chain has TRBV10-3 and TRBJ2-7, with 7 positions matching TRBD1. From germline, CDR1 is ENHRY and CDR2 SYGVKD. The CDR3 has 14 residues. The V gene end was trimmed by 6 bases and the J gene end by 2 bases; junction bases not matched to a gene: 7. The CDR3 nucleotides read TGTGCCATCAGCGAAGGACAGGTCACCTACGAGCAGTACTTC. Protein product: CAISEGQVTYEQYF.

The J gene is TRBJ1-1, the V gene TRBV5-1, with D tentatively TRBD1 (6 bases). Germline V gene lookup returns CDR1 SGHRS and CDR2 YFSETQ. This CDR3 is 15 amino acids long. Trimming stripped 3 bases from V and 5 bases from J, with 17 bases between. The CDR3 here is CASSSGQPGWTEAFF. The CDR3 DNA reads as TGCGCCAGCAGCTCAGGACAGCCGGGATGGACTGAAGCTTTCTTT.

V gene TRBV19 combines with J gene TRBJ2-1; 9 bases align to TRBD2. Unmatched junction bases numbered 6, after V lost 2 bases and J lost 4 bases. Germline values: CDR1 LNHDA, CDR2 SQIVND (reference sequence). This CDR3 is 16 amino acids long. The CDR3 loop is CASSIFSGGTYNEQFF. The CDR3 nucleotides read TGTGCCAGTAGTATATTTAGCGGGGGAACATACAATGAGCAGTTCTTC.

The table lists this clone with a count of one. This chain links TRBV28 with TRBJ1-2, with 11 nucleotides matching TRBD1. Germline V gene data show CDR1 as MDHEN and CDR2 as SYDVKM. The CDR3 runs 13 residues. The V and J ends lost 7 bases and 8 bases, in that order; junction bases with no gene match: 6. This chain's CDR3 is CASMGTGGRGYTF. CDR3 nucleotide sequence: TGTGCCAGCATGGGGACAGGGGGAAGAGGCTACACCTTC.

The chain joins TRBV7-3 to TRBJ2-5; 9 bases agree with TRBD2. The junction had 5 bases not matched to a gene; V was cut back by 1 base and J by 5 bases. CDR1 is SGHTA, CDR2 FQGTGA, per germline. The CDR3 loop spans 15 amino acids. The CDR3 region is CASSLSGGAAETQYF. CDR3 nucleotides: TGTGCCAGCAGCTTAAGCGGGGGGGCCGCCGAGACCCAGTACTTC.

This clone was observed once. The chain links TRBV21-1 to TRBJ2-7. TRBV21-1 is flagged as a pseudogene. The CDR3 has 15 amino acids. The CDR3, as DNA: TGTGCCAGCAGCGGCCGGGGACGAAGCTCCTACGAGCAGTACTTC. Translating it yields CASSGRGRSSYEQYF.

This clone came up once. The rearrangement joins TRBV28 to TRBJ2-1; TRBD1 matches 7 bases. The V gene's germline CDR1 is MDHEN and CDR2 SYDVKM. V lost 7 bases to trimming and J lost 6 bases; unmatched junction nucleotides: 12. The CDR3 runs to 15 residues. The CDR3, as DNA: TGTGCCAGCACCCTGGGACAGCCGCAGTCCAATGAGCAGTTCTTC. Protein product: CASTLGQPQSNEQFF.

The J gene is TRBJ2-7, the V gene TRBV7-2; D unclear. This CDR3 is 14 amino acids long. The germline V gene has CDR1 SGHTA and CDR2 FQGNSA. V lost 2 bases, J lost 7 bases, and 15 bases lay in between. The DNA for the CDR3 is TGTGCCAGCAGCTTATCCTTCTTATATGGTGAGCAGTACTTC. The encoded protein is CASSLSFLYGEQYF.

The chain couples TRBV2 to TRBJ2-7; TRBD2 matches at 9 bases. V dropped 6 bases and J dropped 0; count of bases not matched to a gene: 6. This CDR3 contains 15 residues. Germline CDR1 reads SNHLY; CDR2 reads FYNNEI. CDR3 amino acids: CASRATSGPSYEQYF. The CDR3 nucleotides read TGTGCCAGCAGAGCCACTAGCGGGCCCTCCTACGAGCAGTACTTC. Full variable domain (rest looked up from reference TRBV2 and TRBJ2-7): EPEVTQTPSHQVTQMGQEVILRCVPISNHLYFYWYRQILGQKVEFLVSFYNNEISEKSEIFDDQFSVERPDGSNFTLKIRSTKLEDSAMYFCASRATSGPSYEQYFGPGTRLTVT.

The chain couples TRBV19 to TRBJ1-1; D not certain. The V end was cut by 7 bases, the J end by 2 bases, with 14 bases between. The CDR3 is 14 amino acids. Germline loops: CDR1 LNHDA, CDR2 SQIVND (reference sequence). CDR3 loop: CASTQRGGNTEAFF. DNA for the CDR3: TGTGCCAGTACTCAGCGGGGAGGAAACACTGAAGCTTTCTTT.

V and J are TRBV6-1 and TRBJ2-3; possibly TRBD2 for D (5 bases). The CDR3 loop spans 13 amino acids. Deletions cut 5 bases from V and 4 bases from J, with 10 bases between. Germline V CDR1 and CDR2: MNHNS, SASEGT. DNA of the CDR3: TGTGCCAGCAGTTATTCGAGGGCAGATACGCAGTATTTT. This encodes CASSYSRADTQYF.

CDR3 DNA sequence: TGTGCCAGCAGTTACGATTACAGTCGAGACTCCTACGAGCAGTACTTC. Its protein is CASSYDYSRDSYEQYF. The chain has TRBV6-2 or TRBV6-3 and TRBJ2-7, with unresolved D. This CDR3 contains 16 residues. Germline V CDR1 and CDR2: MNHEY, SVGEGT. V was pared by 2 bases and J by 0 bases, with 14 bases between.

The chain has TRBV5-4 and TRBJ2-2; unclear D gene. V gave up 4 bases and J gave up 0 bases, with 4 bases separating them. Germline CDR1 SGHNT, CDR2 YYREEE (reference sequence). The CDR3 covers 13 residues. The chain's CDR3 is CASSGSNTGELFF. The CDR3 DNA follows: TGTGCCAGCAGCGGATCGAACACCGGGGAGCTGTTTTTT.

CDR3 nucleotide sequence: TGTGCCAGCAGCTTAGCGCTGGTGGGGAATGAGCAGTTCTTC. Residues: CASSLALVGNEQFF. The V and J genes are TRBV7-2 and TRBJ2-1, with no clear D. Per germline, CDR1 SGHTA and CDR2 FQGNSA. The CDR3 covers 14 residues. V lost 0 bases, J lost 7 bases, and 10 bases lay in between.

The rearrangement uses TRBV28 and TRBJ1-1; weak D call: TRBD1 (5 bases). Germline assignment: CDR1 MDHEN and CDR2 SYDVKM. V lost 8 bases to trimming and J lost 3 bases, with 16 bases between them. This CDR3 is 14 amino acids long. The CDR3 protein is CASHPGGGYTEAFF. CDR3 bases: TGTGCCAGCCACCCGGGTGGGGGATACACTGAAGCTTTCTTT.

The chain joins TRBV27 to TRBJ2-3, with D maybe TRBD1 (6 bases). The CDR3 totals 16 residues. Trimming took 3 bases from V and 0 from J, leaving 13 bases between them. The germline V gene has CDR1 MNHEY and CDR2 SMNVEV (reference sequence). This CDR3 is CASSFNRVGSTDTQYF. CDR3 DNA sequence: TGTGCCAGCAGTTTTAACAGGGTAGGTAGCACAGATACGCAGTATTTT.

The V and J genes are TRBV7-2 and TRBJ2-2, with D possibly matching TRBD1 (5 bases). With 2 bases removed from V and 0 bases from J, the gap between germline ends came to 10 bases. CDR1 and CDR2 from the germline V gene are SGHTA and FQGNSA. The CDR3 spans 16 residues. The CDR3 loop reads CASSLFQGANTGELFF. The CDR3 region has the DNA TGTGCCAGCAGCTTATTTCAAGGGGCGAACACCGGGGAGCTGTTTTTT.

The J gene is TRBJ1-2, the V gene TRBV18; D possibly corresponds to TRBD1 (5 bases). The V end was cut by 3 bases, the J end by 5 bases, with 13 bases between. The CDR3 contains 14 residues. The germline V gene has CDR1 KGHSH and CDR2 LQKENI. The CDR3 nucleotides read TGTGCCAGCTCACCCCGGGGGACGGAATATGGCTACACCTTC. This encodes CASSPRGTEYGYTF.

The chain carries TRBV6-2 or TRBV6-3 and TRBJ1-6; D unresolved. Trimming cost V 3 bases and J 0 bases, with 3 bases left between them. The germline CDR1 and CDR2 sequences are MNHEY and SVGEGT. This CDR3 has 14 amino acids. CDR3: CASSYFSYNSPLHF. Here the CDR3 DNA reads TGTGCCAGCAGTTATTTCTCCTATAATTCACCCCTCCACTTT.

The rearrangement links TRBV5-1 to TRBJ1-2; TRBD1 agrees at 7 bases. The CDR3 is 17 residues long. The ends lost 0 bases at V and 4 bases at J; junction bases unmatched: 12. The germline gives CDR1 SGHRS, CDR2 YFSETQ. The CDR3 is CASSLVGGGNNIYGYTF. CDR3 DNA: TGCGCCAGCAGCTTGGTTGGAGGGGGCAACAATATCTATGGCTACACCTTC.

The chain links TRBV19 to TRBJ2-4, with TRBD2 as a possible D gene (7 bases). The CDR3 covers 16 residues. Trimming removed 4 bases at V and 0 bases at J, with 13 bases between. Germline CDR1 is LNHDA and CDR2 is SQIVND (reference sequence). CDR3 bases: TGTGCCAGTAGTAAGGGGGGGACGATAGCCAAAAACATTCAGTACTTC. This translates into CASSKGGTIAKNIQYF. The full variable domain, its missing parts supplied by reference TRBV19 and TRBJ2-4, is DGGITQSPKYLFRKEGQNVTLSCEQNLNHDAMYWYRQDPGQGLRLIYYSQIVNDFQKGDIAEGYSVSREKKESFPLTVTSAQKNPTAFYLCASSKGGTIAKNIQYFGAGTRLSVL.

This chain joins TRBV10-3 and TRBJ1-5, with D possibly being TRBD1 (5 bases). Trimming took off 3 bases at V and 4 bases at J, with 7 bases between the two ends. The CDR3 is 13 amino acids. CDR1 is ENHRY and CDR2 is SYGVKD in the germline V gene. Written as DNA, the CDR3 is TGTGCCATCAGTGAAAGGGGTAATCAGCCCCAGCATTTT. It encodes CAISERGNQPQHF.

The chain uses TRBV6-2 or TRBV6-3 and TRBJ1-5; tentative D call: TRBD1 (6 bases). The CDR3 contains 16 residues. Trimming cost V 3 bases and J 7 bases, with 19 bases left between them. CDR1 is MNHEY and CDR2 is SVGEGT in the germline V gene. CDR3 nucleotide sequence: TGTGCCAGCAGTTATACGGGCCTACAGGGCTTGCAGCCCCAGCATTTT. Its translation: CASSYTGLQGLQPQHF.

This clone was counted only a few times. Here the CDR3 DNA reads TGTGCCAGCAGTCGCGACAGGTCCTCTCTTGGCTACACCTTC. It is translated as CASSRDRSSLGYTF. This sequence joins TRBV2 and TRBJ1-2, with D possibly matching TRBD1 (6 bases). The CDR3 has 14 amino acids. Germline V gene lookup returns CDR1 SNHLY and CDR2 FYNNEI. V lost 5 bases and J 7 bases, leaving 17 bases between the germline ends.

The rearrangement joins TRBV7-3 to TRBJ2-2, with TRBD2 identical over 9 bases. The V gene's germline CDR1 is SGHTA and CDR2 FQGTGA. The CDR3 has 18 amino acids. V was pared by 5 bases and J by 4 bases, with 14 bases of the junction left unmatched. As DNA, the CDR3 is TGTGCCAGCAGCCCTGGACTAGCGAGTCCTTACCTCACCGGGGAGCTGTTTTTT. It yields the protein CASSPGLASPYLTGELFF.

The genes are TRBV7-3 and TRBJ2-1, with 9 nucleotides matching TRBD1. With V trimmed by 5 bases and J by 8 bases, 7 bases remained unmatched. Germline V gene data show CDR1 as SGHTA and CDR2 as FQGTGA. The CDR3 spans 14 residues. In nucleotides, the CDR3 is TGTGCCAGCAGCAATGGACAGGGGCGGCATGAGCAGTTCTTC. Translated, it gives CASSNGQGRHEQFF.

V is TRBV19 and J is TRBJ2-2, with 8 bases fitting TRBD2. Germline V gene data show CDR1 as LNHDA and CDR2 as SQIVND (reference sequence). The CDR3 is made up of 15 amino acids. With 6 bases clipped from V and 1 base from J, the junction kept 4 bases outside the gene matches. The CDR3 DNA sequence: TGTGCCAGTAGAGGACTAGCAATGAACACCGGGGAGCTGTTTTTT. Its translation: CASRGLAMNTGELFF.

The chain employs TRBV7-6 and TRBJ2-7, with TRBD2 identical over 16 bases. Trimming took 4 bases from V and 1 from J; bases not matched to a gene: 7. Germline V gives CDR1 SGHVS, CDR2 FNYEAQ. This CDR3 contains 18 residues. DNA for the CDR3: TGTGCCAGCAGCTCGGGGACTAGCGGGGGGGCTTTATCCTACGAGCAGTACTTC. This sequence encodes CASSSGTSGGALSYEQYF. Complete variable domain (other parts from reference TRBV7-6 and TRBJ2-7): GAGVSQSPRYKVTKRGQDVALRCDPISGHVSLYWYRQALGQGPEFLTYFNYEAQQDKSGLPNDRFSAERPEGSISTLTIQRTEQRDSAMYRCASSSGTSGGALSYEQYFGPGTRLTVT.

V and J are TRBV19 and TRBJ2-2; D unclear. Trimming took 2 bases from V and 2 from J, leaving 0 bases between them. CDR3 size: 12 residues. Germline V gene sequence: CDR1 LNHDA, CDR2 SQIVND (reference sequence). As DNA, the CDR3 is TGTGCCAGTAGTATAAACACCGGGGAGCTGTTTTTT. Translation: CASSINTGELFF.